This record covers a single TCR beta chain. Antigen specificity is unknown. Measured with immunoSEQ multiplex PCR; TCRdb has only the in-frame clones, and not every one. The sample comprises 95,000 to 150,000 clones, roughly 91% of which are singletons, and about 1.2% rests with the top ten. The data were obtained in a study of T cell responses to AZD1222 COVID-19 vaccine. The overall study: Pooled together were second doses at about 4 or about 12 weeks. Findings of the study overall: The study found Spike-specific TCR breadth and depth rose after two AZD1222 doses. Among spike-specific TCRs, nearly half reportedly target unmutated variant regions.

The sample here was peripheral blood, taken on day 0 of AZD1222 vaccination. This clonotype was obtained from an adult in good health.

CDR3: CASSLEGPGPGYNEQFF. DNA for the CDR3: TGTGCCAGCAGCTTGGAGGGGCCAGGACCTGGCTACAATGAGCAGTTCTTC. This chain uses TRBV5-5 with TRBJ2-1, with D possibly TRBD1 on 5 matching bases. Between the trimmed V and J ends, which lost 0 bases and 3 bases, there was a span of 16 bases. CDR3 length equals 17 residues. Germline values: CDR1 SGHKS, CDR2 YYEKEE (reference sequence). Together with reference TRBV5-5 and TRBJ2-1, the CDR3 gives the full variable domain: DAGVTQSPTHLIKTRGQQVTLRCSPISGHKSVSWYQQVLGQGPQFIFQYYEKEERGRGNFPDRFSARQFPNYSSELNVNALLLGDSALYLCASSLEGPGPGYNEQFFGPGTRLTVL.